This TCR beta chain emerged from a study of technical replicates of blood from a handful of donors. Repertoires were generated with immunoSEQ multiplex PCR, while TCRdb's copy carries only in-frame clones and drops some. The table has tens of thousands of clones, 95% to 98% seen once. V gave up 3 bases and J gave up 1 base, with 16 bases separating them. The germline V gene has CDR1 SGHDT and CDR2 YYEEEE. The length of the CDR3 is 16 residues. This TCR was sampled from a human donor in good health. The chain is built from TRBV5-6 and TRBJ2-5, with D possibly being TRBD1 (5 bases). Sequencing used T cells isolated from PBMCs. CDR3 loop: CASSYHRYSLQETQYF. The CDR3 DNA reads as TGTGCCAGCAGCTACCACAGGTACTCGCTCCAAGAGACCCAGTACTTC.